These 27 T cell receptor beta chains share one sample of origin, sequenced in a study of metastatic and nonmetastatic thyroid tumors. Until they underwent thyroid surgery, no patient had received any treatment. TCRdb re-called the PCR reads through MiXCR. The repertoire consists of about 69,000 clones, with 14% occurring once and the leading ten covering about 7%. Sequences were obtained from blood. The receptors shown here come from a male donor with papillary thyroid cancer or a benign thyroid nodule (not recorded which). Some clones in this sample may be carry-over from other donors' samples.

This clone was picked up many times. The same CDR3 can be traced to other DNA sequences in this sample. The chain links TRBV7-2 to TRBJ2-2; 7 nucleotides match TRBD2. V trimming: 5 bases; J trimming: 1 base; junction bases outside the gene matches: 4. Germline V gene lookup returns CDR1 SGHTA and CDR2 FQGNSA. This CDR3 spans 15 amino acids. Here the CDR3 DNA reads TGTGCCAGCAGCCTATCTAGCGGGAACACCGGGGAGCTGTTTTTT. It translates to CASSLSSGNTGELFF.

This clone was found many times. V and J are TRBV6-1 and TRBJ1-2; no firm D call. Per the germline V gene, CDR1 is MNHNS and CDR2 is SASEGT. The CDR3 length is 14 residues. Trimming stripped 5 bases from V and 8 bases from J, with 18 bases between. The CDR3 coding sequence is TGTGCCAGCAGTAACCTAATCGAGTCTTGGGGCTACACCTTC. This sequence encodes CASSNLIESWGYTF.

This clone was counted only a few times. A clone one base away is much larger, so this may be a read error. The chain carries TRBV11-2 and TRBJ2-7; D call uncertain. The germline V gene encodes CDR1 SGHAT and CDR2 FQNNGV. The CDR3 spans 14 residues. CDR3: CAGSFTSDNYEQYF. For the CDR3, the DNA is TGTGCCGGCAGCTTCACCAGTGACAACTACGAGCAGTACTTC.

Details on this clone: A clone one base away is much larger, so this may be a read error. The rearrangement uses TRBV5-6 and TRBJ1-4; maybe TRBD1 (5 bases). This CDR3 comprises 15 residues. Per germline, CDR1 SGHDT and CDR2 YYEEEE. DNA for the CDR3: TGTGCCAACAGCTTTTACGGACACGTTAATGAAAAACTGTTTTTT. It yields the protein CANSFYGHVNEKLFF.

This clone appeared many times. CDR3 coding DNA: TGTGCCAGCAGCTTGGCGCCCGATTATGGCTACACCTTC. It is translated as CASSLAPDYGYTF. This sequence joins TRBV5-6 and TRBJ1-2; D ambiguous. Trimming removed 0 bases at V and 5 bases at J, with 8 bases between. This CDR3 is 13 amino acids long. The germline V gene encodes CDR1 SGHDT and CDR2 YYEEEE.

This clone came up many times. The chain is built from TRBV6-1 and TRBJ2-1; no clear D gene. The CDR3 covers 11 residues. V was shortened by 7 bases and J by 5 bases, with 6 bases between the two germline ends. The germline gives CDR1 MNHNS, CDR2 SASEGT. CDR3 nucleotides: TGTGCCAGCACCGAGCACAATGAGCAGTTCTTC. This sequence encodes CASTEHNEQFF.

This clone came up many times. The chain joins TRBV29-1 to TRBJ1-1, with a tentative D call TRBD1 (5 bases). CDR1 is SQVTM, CDR2 ANQGSEA, per germline. This CDR3 is built from 13 residues. V was shortened by 4 bases and J by 3 bases, with 12 bases between the two germline ends. The CDR3 loop reads CSVALGGYTEAFF. For the CDR3, the DNA is TGCAGCGTTGCCTTGGGGGGGTACACTGAAGCTTTCTTT.

This clone has ten or more counts. A junction boundary mismatches the germline segment, possibly from a read error. The chain combines TRBV6-1 with TRBJ1-6; D gene unclear. Germline V gene lookup returns CDR1 MNHNS and CDR2 SASEGT. There are 15 residues in the CDR3. CDR3 loop: CASTELMGGNSPLHF. The DNA for the CDR3 is TGTGCCAGCACTGAATTGATGGGTGGTAATTCACCCCTCCACTTT.

Only a few counts were recorded for this clone. Just one base apart from a much larger clone, this may be a read error. Here the CDR3 omits its conserved ending phenylalanine or tryptophan, so a read error is the likely source. No DNA is shown, since the ends of the CDR3 on it are uncertain; the CDR3 is the one TCRdb lists. The rearrangement joins TRBV10-2 to TRBJ1-6. Germline values: CDR1 WSHSY, CDR2 SAAADI. The CDR3 is 14 amino acids in total, end residues counted. The CDR3 loop reads CASSEGGTVSPLRL.

This clone showed up many times. The chain uses TRBV28 and TRBJ2-1, with 8 bases that match TRBD2. Trimming removed 5 bases from V and 0 bases from J; junction bases left unmatched: 9. Per the germline V gene, CDR1 is MDHEN and CDR2 is SYDVKM. The CDR3 length is 17 residues. The CDR3 DNA sequence: TGTGCCAGCAGTCCCCCGACTAGCGCGAGCTCCTACAATGAGCAGTTCTTC. This gives the protein CASSPPTSASSYNEQFF.

This clone occurred a few times. A much larger clone sits a single nucleotide away, making a read error possible. This CDR3 is missing its conserved last phenylalanine or tryptophan, likely due to a read error. The J gene is TRBJ2-4, the V gene TRBV6-2 or TRBV6-3, with D perhaps being TRBD1 or TRBD2 (5 bases each). From germline, CDR1 is MNHEY and CDR2 SVGEGT. The CDR3 extends over 17 amino acids. Deletions cut 0 bases from V and 3 bases from J, with 15 bases between. CDR3 sequence reads: CASSYSRGADIKNIQYL. For the CDR3, the DNA is TGTGCCAGCAGTTACTCGAGGGGAGCGGATATCAAAAACATTCAGTACTTA.

This clone was recorded at least ten times. The same CDR3 can be traced to other DNA sequences in this sample. The gene calls are TRBV9 and TRBJ1-2; unclear D gene. CDR3 length equals 15 residues. The germline gives CDR1 SGDLS, CDR2 YYNGEE. Trimming pared 1 base from V and 0 bases from J, leaving 10 bases between. The CDR3 region is CASSVYSISNYGYTF. The CDR3, as DNA: TGTGCCAGCAGCGTATACTCTATTTCTAACTATGGCTACACCTTC.

This clone was detected ten times or more. The J gene is TRBJ2-2, the V gene TRBV20-1, with TRBD1 identical over 8 bases. Germline-derived CDR1 and CDR2 are DFQATT and SNEGSKA (reference sequence). Losses at the gene ends were 5 bases for V and 7 bases for J; bases not matched to a gene: 12. This CDR3 has 15 amino acids. The CDR3 nucleotides read TGCAGTGCTCGCTCTGGAGACAGGGGTGACGGGGAGCTGTTTTTT. Its translation: CSARSGDRGDGELFF.

This clone has at least ten counts. The CDR3 protein is CASSMLQGSEKLFF. In nucleotides, the CDR3 is TGTGCCAGTAGTATGCTGCAGGGATCTGAAAAACTGTTTTTT. The chain carries TRBV19 and TRBJ1-4, with D possibly TRBD1 on 5 matching bases. Germline V gene data show CDR1 as LNHDA and CDR2 as SQIVND (reference sequence). Trimming shortened V by 3 bases and J by 7 bases, and 12 bases separated the two germline ends. CDR3 length: 14 amino acids.

This clone was detected ten times or more. This chain uses TRBV6-1 with TRBJ2-7; 7 bases map to TRBD1. The V segment lost 6 bases and the J segment 4 bases; nucleotides outside the gene matches: 9. Germline V lookup: CDR1 MNHNS, CDR2 SASEGT. The length of the CDR3 is 14 residues. DNA for the CDR3: TGTGCCAGCAGCAAGACAGGGTATAGGTACGAGCAGTACGTC. Residues: CASSKTGYRYEQYV.

The chain is built from TRBV2 and TRBJ2-3, with D possibly being TRBD2 (6 bases). Trimming took 3 bases from V and 3 from J, leaving 16 bases between them. CDR1 SNHLY and CDR2 FYNNEI come from the germline V gene. The CDR3 loop spans 16 amino acids. The CDR3 sequence is CASSDDGGMTTDTQYF. DNA for the CDR3: TGTGCCAGCAGTGATGATGGCGGGATGACGACAGATACGCAGTATTTT.

This clone was detected ten times or more. The chain carries TRBV19 and TRBJ2-1, with 10 bases identical to TRBD1. The junction had 7 bases not matched to a gene; V was cut back by 3 bases and J by 8 bases. Per germline, CDR1 LNHDA and CDR2 SQIVND (reference sequence). This CDR3 is built from 15 residues. CDR3 nucleotides: TGTGCCAGTAGTATGGGGACAGGGGCAGTAGATGAGCAGTTCTTC. It is translated as CASSMGTGAVDEQFF.

In this sample, this clone turned up many times. Other DNA sequences in the same sample also yield this CDR3. The CDR3 DNA reads TGTGCCAGCAGCTTATCGGTAGCGGGAGCCAAAAACATTCAGTACTTC. This sequence encodes CASSLSVAGAKNIQYF. V gene TRBV7-2 combines with J gene TRBJ2-4; 7 bases map to TRBD2. Per the germline V gene, CDR1 is SGHTA and CDR2 is FQGNSA. This CDR3 is built from 16 residues. V trimming: 2 bases; J trimming: 0 bases; junction bases outside the gene matches: 4.

Ten or more counts support this clone. This chain links TRBV5-1 with TRBJ2-3, with 9 bases fitting TRBD1. This CDR3 contains 15 residues. J gave up 1 base and V 3 bases, and 3 bases lay outside the gene matches. In germline, CDR1 is SGHRS, CDR2 YFSETQ. CDR3 region: CASSSRTGGTDTQYF. CDR3 DNA sequence: TGCGCCAGCAGCTCAAGGACAGGGGGCACAGATACGCAGTATTTT.

This clone was seen repeatedly, ten times or more. V gene TRBV2 combines with J gene TRBJ1-1; 7 bases are a match to TRBD1. Per germline, CDR1 SNHLY and CDR2 FYNNEI. The CDR3 covers 16 residues. J was trimmed by 5 bases and V by 4 bases; bases with no gene match: 13. The CDR3 bases are TGTGCCAGCAGTGTCGACAGGGAGGGGGCGGGGACTGAAGCTTTCTTT. Protein product: CASSVDREGAGTEAFF.

This clone occurred many times. This chain links TRBV6-5 with TRBJ2-6; D perhaps matches TRBD1 (6 bases). Germline V gene sequence: CDR1 MNHEY, CDR2 SVGAGI. The CDR3 covers 16 residues. Trimming took off 2 bases at V and 4 bases at J, with 12 bases between the two ends. The CDR3 is CASSYTTGTGANVLTF. The CDR3 DNA reads TGTGCCAGCAGTTACACAACAGGGACAGGGGCCAACGTCCTGACTTTC.

The chain links TRBV6-2 or TRBV6-3 to TRBJ2-3, with 13 bases that match TRBD2. CDR1 and CDR2 (germline): MNHEY, SVGEGT. This CDR3 has 16 residues. V lost 4 bases to trimming and J lost 2 bases; unmatched junction nucleotides: 3. The DNA for the CDR3 is TGTGCCAGCAGTTGGACTAGCGGGAGTTCCACAGATACGCAGTATTTT. Its protein product is CASSWTSGSSTDTQYF.

This clone was seen at least ten times. The CDR3 here is CASSYDGTSGSYEQYF. CDR3 in DNA: TGTGCCAGCAGTTACGACGGGACTAGCGGGAGCTACGAGCAGTACTTC. The chain employs TRBV6-6 and TRBJ2-7; 14 bases fit TRBD2. The germline gives CDR1 MNHNY, CDR2 SVGAGI (reference sequence). This CDR3 spans 16 amino acids. With V trimmed by 2 bases and J by 3 bases, 3 bases remained unmatched.

There are many counts of this clone. The chain has TRBV11-2 and TRBJ1-2; D might be TRBD1 (6 bases). V lost 5 bases, J lost 2 bases, and 9 bases lay in between. The CDR3 length is 13 residues. Per germline, CDR1 SGHAT and CDR2 FQNNGV. CDR3 loop: CASSQGQNYGYTF. The CDR3 DNA is TGTGCCAGCAGCCAGGGACAAAACTATGGCTACACCTTC.

This clone was detected many times. The chain links TRBV7-9 to TRBJ2-1; D may be TRBD2 (5 bases). This CDR3 is 11 amino acids long. The germline gives CDR1 SEHNR, CDR2 FQNEAQ (reference sequence). The V end lost 5 bases, the J end lost 10 bases, and 9 bases lay between the germline ends. The DNA for the CDR3 is TGTGCCAGCAGCGCCAGCGGAGAGCAGTTCTTC. This codes for CASSASGEQFF. Filled out from reference TRBV7-9 and TRBJ2-1, the complete variable domain reads DTGVSQNPRHKITKRGQNVTFRCDPISEHNRLYWYRQTLGQGPEFLTYFQNEAQLEKSRLLSDRFSAERPKGSFSTLEIQRTEQGDSAMYLCASSASGEQFFGPGTRLTVL.

Only a few counts were recorded for this clone. The V and J genes are TRBV12-3 or TRBV12-4 and TRBJ1-2, with D possibly TRBD1 on 5 matching bases. CDR3 length equals 14 residues. Trimming stripped 3 bases from V and 5 bases from J, with 13 bases between. The CDR3 DNA sequence: TGTGCCAGCAGTTTGGGCCGGGGGGGGTATGGCTACACCTTC. It specifies CASSLGRGGYGYTF.

Remarks on this clone: This clone may be a read error of a much larger clone one base away. Other nucleotide sequences in the sample specify the same CDR3. The V call is TRBV20-1, the J call TRBJ1-4; D is uncertain. Trimming took 5 bases from V and 5 from J, leaving 9 bases between them. Germline-derived CDR1 and CDR2 are DFQATT and SNEGSKA (reference sequence). The CDR3 has 12 amino acids. DNA of the CDR3: TGCAGTGCTGCGAAAGGCAATGAAAAACTGTTTTTT. This translates into CSAAKGNEKLFF.